This T cell receptor beta chain was captured in a study of blood T cells in healthy people across ages. In the study overall: About one barcoded beta molecule was captured per two T cells (by template switching). Whole-study findings and limits: Age brought a roughly linear fall in TCR beta diversity measured per million T cells. Fewer expanded clones and more diversity marked long-lived versus aged donors.

A second PCR, run for 7 to 11 cycles, used a sample-barcoded 5' primer plus a J-beta primer mix. Each cDNA molecule was tagged by a template-switch adaptor with 12 random nucleotides. TCRdb re-analysed the 5' RACE reads in MiXCR, keeping a single row per CDR3 protein. The repertoire holds approximately 1,000,000 distinct CDR3 sequences, with roughly two fifths as singletons. Germline assignment: CDR1 LGHNA and CDR2 YNFKEQ. The CDR3 is 12 amino acids. V dropped 4 bases and J dropped 7 bases, with 10 bases sitting between them. This clonotype was recorded many times. Antigen specificity is unknown. V and J are TRBV4-2 and TRBJ1-2, with TRBD1 as a possible D gene (5 bases). Sequencing input: blood. This receptor was taken from a man younger than 35 in good health. CDR3 sequence (DNA): TGTGCCAGCAGCCTAGAAAGGGGTGGCTACACCTTC. Protein sequence: CASSLERGGYTF.